Listed below are T cell receptor beta chains from one sample, sequenced in a study of T cells in Graves' hyperthyroidism and ophthalmopathy. MiXCR, run by TCRdb on the multiplex PCR reads, gives a single entry per CDR3 protein. The table has over 450,000 distinct CDR3 sequences, 17% seen once. Material: blood. These receptors came from a woman under 30 with Graves' ophthalmopathy. The CDR3 runs from the conserved cysteine through the conserved F or W. Each record gives: V gene, J gene, CDR3 protein.

TRBV6-1	TRBJ2-3	CASSSSGNTDTQYF
TRBV4-1	TRBJ2-3	CASGLADTDTQYF
TRBV3-1	TRBJ2-7	CASSQGAGLHEQYF
TRBV7-2	TRBJ1-2	CASSFVLVRGRDGYTF
TRBV20-1	TRBJ1-3	CSARDTGTVSSGNTIYF
TRBV30	TRBJ1-1	CAWRDRGFTEAFF
TRBV27	TRBJ2-1	CASSFGREQFF
TRBV5-1	TRBJ2-1	CASSLGQGAPMGNEQFF
TRBV29-1	TRBJ1-2	CSVELQGEHYGYTF
TRBV27	TRBJ2-7	CASSLRETSYEQYF
TRBV2	TRBJ2-1	CASTAGRTSGHEQFF
TRBV7-9	TRBJ2-1	CASSYEGLAGVTQFF
TRBV7-9	TRBJ1-2	CASSLGGLPTRPDYGYTF
TRBV10-3	TRBJ2-3	CAIRGGQGGDTQYF
TRBV12-3/TRBV12-4	TRBJ1-1	CASSLWQGAVAAFF
TRBV6-2/TRBV6-3	TRBJ2-2	CASSYSGTANTGELFF
TRBV10-3	TRBJ1-1	CAINLGVGTEAFF
TRBV5-6	TRBJ1-1	CASSLENREGENTEAFF
TRBV20-1	TRBJ2-7	CSARSSGRFNEQYF